These 5 T cell receptor beta chains originate from one sample sequenced in a study of blood T cell repertoires in COVID-19. Clones were read by immunoSEQ multiplex PCR, and TCRdb kept only the in-frame ones, dropping some. The sample holds approximately 28,000 clones, 72% seen once. Sequencing used peripheral blood. All receptors come from a boy aged 2 to 9 with active or convalescent COVID-19.

This clone was detected only once. The chain is built from TRBV7-9 and TRBJ2-1; D is unresolved. The ends were cut back, 5 bases at V and 0 bases at J, with 11 bases in the middle. CDR1 is SEHNR, CDR2 FQNEAQ, per germline (reference sequence). The CDR3 sequence is 15 residues long. In DNA form, the CDR3 reads TGTGCCAGCAGCCCTGTGGCTAGCTCCTACAATGAGCAGTTCTTC. Its protein is CASSPVASSYNEQFF.

The CDR3 here is CASSLTGYNEQFF. DNA of the CDR3: TGTGCCAGCAGCTTGACCGGGTACAATGAGCAGTTCTTC. V gene TRBV7-2 combines with J gene TRBJ2-1; no reliable D call. This CDR3 has 13 residues. Germline V gene sequence: CDR1 SGHTA, CDR2 FQGNSA. V was cut by 3 bases and J by 4 bases, with 7 bases left in between.

The rearrangement uses TRBV2 and TRBJ2-1; tentative D call: TRBD1 (5 bases). Trimming removed 8 bases at V and 7 bases at J, with 18 bases between. The CDR3 length is 14 residues. Germline loops: CDR1 SNHLY, CDR2 FYNNEI. The DNA for the CDR3 is TGTGCCAGCCTTCATCACAGGTCCGGGAATGAGCAGTTCTTC. Its translation is CASLHHRSGNEQFF.

V and J are TRBV7-9 and TRBJ2-2; 8 bases line up with TRBD2. V lost 2 bases and J lost 7; bases outside the gene matches: 3. Germline CDR1 reads SEHNR; CDR2 reads FQNEAQ (reference sequence). CDR3 length equals 14 residues. CDR3 in DNA: TGTGCCAGCAGCTTATCAGCGGGGGTCGGGGAGCTGTTTTTT. This encodes CASSLSAGVGELFF.

The rearrangement uses TRBV10-2 and TRBJ2-5; 11 nucleotides match TRBD1. CDR3 length: 15 amino acids. V was clipped by 4 bases and J by 7 bases; unmatched bases: 8. Germline CDR1 WSHSY, CDR2 SAAADI. As DNA, the CDR3 is TGCGCCAGCAGTGTCTGGGACAGGGGGTTTGGGACCCAGTACTTC. It yields the protein CASSVWDRGFGTQYF.